Below are 6 T cell receptor beta chains sequenced from a single sample in a study of blood T cells in healthy people across ages (dated by TCRdb to between 2014 and 2017). The protocol used for the library was 5' RACE. Sequencer: Illumina HiSeq 2500. A second roughly 6 to 12 cycle PCR used a sample-barcoded 5' primer and a J-beta primer mix. Using fastp at Q25 and MiXCR, TCRdb reprocessed the public reads and kept productive beta chains. CDR3 protein duplicates are merged, each entry listing the most common genes and DNA. The sample table records roughly 1.5 million distinct CDR3 sequences; approximately 39% of these occur just once. The ten largest clones add up to about 4% of the sample. Sequencing used blood. The source of these receptors is a woman under 30 in good health.

The chain joins TRBV24-1 to TRBJ2-1; possibly TRBD2 for D (5 bases). Germline assignment: CDR1 KGHDR and CDR2 SFDVKD. V was cut by 2 bases and J by 0 bases, with 10 bases left in between. This CDR3 comprises 16 residues. The CDR3 DNA reads as TGTGCCACCAGTGATTATAGCGCGAGCTCCTACAATGAGCAGTTCTTC. It translates to CATSDYSASSYNEQFF.

The chain carries TRBV25-1 and TRBJ1-1; no definite D call. V was cut by 1 base and J by 1 base, with 13 bases left in between. This CDR3 is 16 amino acids long. The germline CDR1 and CDR2 sequences are MGHDK and SYGVNS. The CDR3 DNA reads TGTGCCAGCAGTGAATGGCTCGGGGAGGCGAACACTGAAGCTTTCTTT. It codes for CASSEWLGEANTEAFF.

V usage is TRBV2 and J usage is TRBJ2-7; maybe TRBD1 (5 bases). The CDR3 runs to 14 residues. Germline V gene data show CDR1 as SNHLY and CDR2 as FYNNEI. Trimming pared 1 base from V and 0 bases from J, leaving 7 bases between. The CDR3 reads CASSEEGLSYEQYF. CDR3 nucleotides: TGTGCCAGCAGTGAAGAGGGGCTCTCCTACGAGCAGTACTTC.

This clonotype was recorded many times. The rearrangement joins TRBV29-1 to TRBJ2-7; D not certain. CDR1 and CDR2 (germline): SQVTM, ANQGSEA. Trimming stripped 6 bases from V and 2 bases from J, with 8 bases between. The CDR3 extends over 11 amino acids. CDR3 coding DNA: TGCAGCGTGGTATCCACCTACGAGCAGTACTTC. Protein sequence: CSVVSTYEQYF.

V usage is TRBV7-2 and J usage is TRBJ2-5; tentatively, D is TRBD1 (5 bases). Trimming cost V 6 bases and J 4 bases, with 15 bases left between them. The CDR3 extends over 14 amino acids. The germline V gene has CDR1 SGHTA and CDR2 FQGNSA. The CDR3, as DNA: TGTGCCAGCAGTACCTGGGGCGGCCCAGAGACCCAGTACTTC. Encoded protein: CASSTWGGPETQYF.

CDR3 loop: CASRRTGGPTDTQYF. Here the CDR3 DNA reads TGTGCCAGCAGACGGACAGGGGGCCCCACAGATACGCAGTATTTT. V usage is TRBV7-6 and J usage is TRBJ2-3, with TRBD1 matching 11 bases. V dropped 6 bases and J dropped 2; count of bases not matched to a gene: 4. Germline V lookup: CDR1 SGHVS, CDR2 FNYEAQ. The length of the CDR3 is 15 residues.